Below are 11 T cell receptor beta chains sequenced from a single sample in a study of T cell changes during pregnancy in multiple sclerosis. Measured with immunoSEQ multiplex PCR; TCRdb has only the in-frame clones, and not every one. The data contain 70,000 to 100,000 clones, approximately 92% of them singletons. Sequenced here: peripheral blood, sampled in the first trimester of pregnancy. The receptors stem from a female donor with multiple sclerosis, enrolled in a pregnancy study.

This chain uses TRBV6-1 with TRBJ2-7; D gene ambiguous. Germline lookup yields CDR1 MNHNS and CDR2 SASEGT. The CDR3 contains 10 residues. V was pared by 2 bases and J by 9 bases, with 5 bases between. The CDR3 loop reads CASSELRQYF. DNA of the CDR3: TGTGCCAGCAGTGAACTACGGCAGTACTTC.

CDR3 sequence (DNA): TGTGCCAGCAGCTTAGGACTAGCGGGGACAGGGCAGTTCTTC. Encoded protein: CASSLGLAGTGQFF. The chain links TRBV7-3 to TRBJ2-1, with TRBD2 matching 12 bases. V lost 2 bases and J lost 12; bases outside the gene matches: 5. Germline-derived CDR1 and CDR2 are SGHTA and FQGTGA. The CDR3 has 14 amino acids. The full variable domain, rest sourced from reference TRBV7-3 and TRBJ2-1, is GAGVSQTPSNKVTEKGKYVELRCDPISGHTALYWYRQSLGQGPEFLIYFQGTGAADDSGLPNDRFFAVRPEGSVSTLKIQRTERGDSAVYLCASSLGLAGTGQFFGPGTRLTVL.

This rearrangement joins TRBV4-3 to TRBJ1-3; D unclear. V lost 4 bases to trimming and J lost 4 bases, with 14 bases between them. CDR3 length equals 15 residues. Germline V gene lookup returns CDR1 LGHNA and CDR2 YSLEER. CDR3 DNA sequence: TGCGCCAGCAGCCCAGGTAGCGGGCCAGGAAACACCATATATTTT. Protein sequence: CASSPGSGPGNTIYF.

The chain has TRBV7-2 and TRBJ2-5; TRBD1 matches at 10 bases. The CDR3 extends over 15 amino acids. Germline V gene data show CDR1 as SGHTA and CDR2 as FQGNSA. J lost 1 base, V lost 8 bases, and 7 bases had no gene match. CDR3 bases: TGTGCCAGCTCTGACAGGGGGCGGATCCAAGAGACCCAGTACTTC. It is translated as CASSDRGRIQETQYF. Full variable domain (missing parts from reference TRBV7-2 and TRBJ2-5): GAGVSQSPSNKVTEKGKDVELRCDPISGHTALYWYRQSLGQGLEFLIYFQGNSAPDKSGLPSDRFSAERTGGSVSTLTIQRTQQEDSAVYLCASSDRGRIQETQYFGPGTRLLVL.

This chain uses TRBV1 with TRBJ1-3. TRBV1 is noted as a pseudogene. This CDR3 comprises 18 residues. The CDR3 loop reads CTSSHRGVGPCSGNTIYF. The CDR3 region has the DNA TGCACCAGCAGCCATCGCGGGGTGGGACCCTGCTCTGGAAACACCATATATTTT.

The gene calls are TRBV18 and TRBJ1-6; D might be TRBD1 (6 bases). The CDR3 is 14 residues long. CDR1 and CDR2 from the germline V gene are KGHSH and LQKENI. Trimming pared 6 bases from V and 7 bases from J, leaving 13 bases between. CDR3 DNA sequence: TGTGCCAGCTCCAAGGGGCAGGGGAATTCACCCCTCCACTTT. This codes for CASSKGQGNSPLHF.

This clone was seen only a few times. The genes are TRBV4-2 and TRBJ1-6; D unresolved. The CDR3 has 17 residues. The germline gives CDR1 LGHNA, CDR2 YNFKEQ. V was trimmed by 0 bases and J by 0 bases, leaving 9 bases between them. The CDR3 sequence is CASSQDSGSSYNSPLHF. CDR3 nucleotide sequence: TGTGCCAGCAGCCAAGATAGTGGGAGCTCCTATAATTCACCCCTCCACTTT.

The chain combines TRBV4-3 with TRBJ2-3; 13 bases are a match to TRBD2. Germline V CDR1 and CDR2: LGHNA, YSLEER. V was pared by 2 bases and J by 7 bases, with 12 bases of the junction left unmatched. The CDR3 runs to 18 residues. The CDR3 here is CASSQRVLLAGGPNTQYF. In nucleotides, the CDR3 is TGCGCCAGCAGCCAAAGAGTTTTACTAGCGGGGGGGCCAAATACGCAGTATTTT.

By share, this clone counts as medium-sized. The chain carries TRBV27 and TRBJ2-1, with 7 bases identical to TRBD2. CDR1 and CDR2 (germline): MNHEY, SMNVEV (reference sequence). V dropped 5 bases and J dropped 3; count of bases not matched to a gene: 7. CDR3 length: 15 amino acids. CDR3 region: CASSQRWEGYNEQFF. Written as DNA, the CDR3 is TGTGCCAGCAGTCAACGATGGGAGGGCTACAATGAGCAGTTCTTC.

The chain carries TRBV7-2 and TRBJ2-3; TRBD2 aligns across 7 bases. The CDR3 is 15 amino acids. Germline V gives CDR1 SGHTA, CDR2 FQGNSA. The ends lost 5 bases at V and 2 bases at J; junction bases unmatched: 7. The CDR3 DNA sequence: TGTGCCAGCAGCCCCTGGGACTACTTCACAGATACGCAGTATTTT. It codes for CASSPWDYFTDTQYF.

DNA for the CDR3: TGTGCCAGTACAGGGGTTCCCTATAATTCACCCCTCCACTTT. Its translation is CASTGVPYNSPLHF. The V and J genes are TRBV27 and TRBJ1-6; 7 bases line up with TRBD1. Per germline, CDR1 MNHEY and CDR2 SMNVEV (reference sequence). After removal of 9 bases from V and 2 bases from J, the junction contained 4 bases not matched to a gene. This CDR3 has 14 residues.